This is a list of T cell receptor beta chains from one sample in a study of T-cell reconstitution after alpha-beta-depleted transplantation in children. TCRdb analysed the PCR reads with MiXCR anew, one entry per CDR3 protein. The table lists fewer than 750,000 distinct CDR3 sequences, 25% to 30% of them singletons. The source material was PBMCs, sampled before TCRalphabeta/CD19-depleted stem cell transplant. All receptors derive from a boy under two years old with Wiskott-Aldrich syndrome, due to receive a stem cell transplant. The CDR3 runs from the conserved cysteine through the conserved F or W. A D gene is named only where the DNA matches it firmly. Expanded clones get a size class; other rows say once, few or many, or leave the size out.

>TRBV12-5|TRBD1|few|16|TRBJ1-1
TGTGCTAGTGGTTTGTCACCCGGGACAGCGAACACTGAAGCTTTCTTT
CASGLSPGTANTEAFF
>TRBV5-1|NA|many|16|TRBJ2-1
TGCGCCAGCAGCTCCGGAGGGGGCGCGGTATACAATGAGCAGTTCTTC
CASSSGGGAVYNEQFF
>TRBV5-1|NA|few|16|TRBJ2-1
TGCGCCAGCAGCGCGAGCTATACAGTAGCCTACAATGAGCAGTTCTTC
CASSASYTVAYNEQFF
>TRBV29-1|NA|NA|12|TRBJ2-3
TGCAGCGTTGGCCCAGGGATGGGTACGCAGTATTTT
CSVGPGMGTQYF
>TRBV20-1|TRBD2|few|15|TRBJ2-5
TGCAGTGCTAGACGTAGAGCGGGAGAGGAAGAGACCCAGTACTTC
CSARRRAGEEETQYF
>TRBV12-3/TRBV12-4|TRBD1|NA|16|TRBJ1-5
TGTGCCAGCAGCCTAAAAATGGGACAGGGCGTCCAGCCCCAGCATTTT
CASSLKMGQGVQPQHF
>TRBV5-5|NA|NA|15|TRBJ2-1
TGTGCCAGCAGCTTTAGGGGGGTATTGTTCAATGAGCAGTTCTTC
CASSFRGVLFNEQFF
>TRBV7-2|TRBD2|NA|17|TRBJ2-7
TGTGCCAGCAGCTTAGGGACTAGCGGGAGGGGGCCCTACGAGCAGTACTTC
CASSLGTSGRGPYEQYF
>TRBV14|TRBD2|few|18|TRBJ2-2
TGTGCCAGCAGCTCACGGACTAAGCGGGAGTCACACACCGGGGAGCTGTTTTTT
CASSSRTKRESHTGELFF
>TRBV5-5|NA|NA|14|TRBJ1-2
TGTGCCAGCAGCTTTCCCACAGGAATTTATGGCTACACCTTC
CASSFPTGIYGYTF
>TRBV12-3/TRBV12-4|NA|NA|15|TRBJ2-1
TGTGCCAGCAGCTATATCACAACCCCCTACAATGAGCAGTTCTTC
CASSYITTPYNEQFF
>TRBV12-3/TRBV12-4|NA|NA|14|TRBJ2-1
TGTGCCAGCAGTTTAGGTCTAGTTCGCAATGAGCAGTTCTTC
CASSLGLVRNEQFF
>TRBV30|NA|NA|11|TRBJ2-5
TGTGCCTGGGCTGATGGGGAGACCCAGTACTTC
CAWADGETQYF
>TRBV5-4|TRBD1|NA|15|TRBJ1-1
TGTGCCAGCAGCCCAAGGGACAGGGGAGTAACTGAAGCTTTCTTT
CASSPRDRGVTEAFF
>TRBV30|NA|NA|12|TRBJ2-3
TGTGCCTGGAGAGGGGGAGCAGATACGCAGTATTTT
CAWRGGADTQYF
>TRBV15|NA|few|12|TRBJ2-5
TGTGCCACCAGCAGAATGGAAGAGACCCAGTACTTC
CATSRMEETQYF
>TRBV11-2|NA|NA|17|TRBJ2-1
TGTGCCAGCAGCTCGATAGGGGTTTTCATGACCCCCAATGAGCAGTTCTTC
CASSSIGVFMTPNEQFF
>TRBV6-9|NA|once|18|TRBJ1-5
TGTGCCAGCAGTCATTTCCTCGGGACGCTTGGGCGCGGTCAGCCCCAGCATTTT
CASSHFLGTLGRGQPQHF
>TRBV12-3/TRBV12-4|TRBD2|NA|17|TRBJ2-1
TGTGCCAGCAGCCCAATCGGACTAGCCTTGTCCTACAATGAGCAGTTCTTC
CASSPIGLALSYNEQFF
>TRBV20-1|TRBD1|few|14|TRBJ2-7
TGCAGTGCAAGCCGGGACAGGCCACCCTACGAGCAGTACTTC
CSASRDRPPYEQYF
>TRBV28|NA|NA|13|TRBJ2-2
TGTGCCAGCAGGTTGGGGGGTACCGGGGAGCTGTTTTTT
CASRLGGTGELFF
>TRBV2|TRBD2|NA|13|TRBJ2-7
TGTGCCAGCATACTAGCGATCCCTCGCGAGCAGTACTTC
CASILAIPREQYF
>TRBV6-5|NA|NA|14|TRBJ2-3
TGTGCCAGCAGTTACTCGTCTACTACAGATACGCAGTATTTT
CASSYSSTTDTQYF
>TRBV25-1|NA|few|14|TRBJ1-2
TGTGCCAGTGGGGGGGCCGGTGGACTATATGGCTACACCTTC
CASGGAGGLYGYTF
>TRBV10-3|TRBD2|NA|16|TRBJ2-7
TGTGCCATCAGTGGGCGGACTAGCGGGAGTCTCTACGAGCAGTACTTC
CAISGRTSGSLYEQYF
>TRBV2|TRBD1|NA|16|TRBJ2-3
TGTGCCAGCAGTGATATGGGGACAGAACTGGCAGATACGCAGTATTTT
CASSDMGTELADTQYF
>TRBV20-1|NA|few|11|TRBJ2-7
TGCAGTGCTAACAGGCTCAACGAGCAGTACTTC
CSANRLNEQYF
>TRBV28|NA|NA|14|TRBJ2-4
TGTGCCAGCAGCCCGCCGGGACCGGAAAACATTCAGTACTTC
CASSPPGPENIQYF
>TRBV20-1|TRBD2|few|15|TRBJ2-3
TGCAGTGCTAGAGATATAACTAGCGGGGAGGGGACGCAGTATTTT
CSARDITSGEGTQYF
>TRBV28|TRBD1|few|16|TRBJ1-5
TGTGCCAGCAGTCCTCTAAGGGACAGCCGCAATCAGCCCCAGCATTTT
CASSPLRDSRNQPQHF
>TRBV4-1|TRBD1|many|15|TRBJ1-2
TGCGCCAGCAGCCAAGGATTCCGCAGGGGGCTAGGCTACACCTTC
CASSQGFRRGLGYTF
>TRBV7-9|NA|few|13|TRBJ2-3
TGTGCCAGCAGCTTACTGGTGGCAGATACGCAGTATTTT
CASSLLVADTQYF
>TRBV20-1|TRBD2|NA|15|TRBJ2-7
TGCAGTGCTCGCCGGGGGGGTCGTACCTTCCACGAGCAGTACTTC
CSARRGGRTFHEQYF
>TRBV30|TRBD2|NA|13|TRBJ2-5
TGTGCCTGGAATAGAGCGGGAGGGGAGACCCAGTACTTC
CAWNRAGGETQYF
>TRBV29-1|NA|few|13|TRBJ1-5
TGCAGCGTTGGTAGCCACCCTTATCAGCCCCAGCATTTT
CSVGSHPYQPQHF
>TRBV29-1|NA|NA|13|TRBJ2-3
TGCAGCGAAGGAACAGGGCCATCAGATACGCAGTATTTT
CSEGTGPSDTQYF
>TRBV20-1|NA|NA|13|TRBJ2-5
TGCAGTGCTAAGGGTCTAGACCAAGAGACCCAGTACTTC
CSAKGLDQETQYF
>TRBV28|NA|NA|11|TRBJ2-5
TGTGCCAGCAGCCCAAGGGGGACCCAGTACTTC
CASSPRGTQYF